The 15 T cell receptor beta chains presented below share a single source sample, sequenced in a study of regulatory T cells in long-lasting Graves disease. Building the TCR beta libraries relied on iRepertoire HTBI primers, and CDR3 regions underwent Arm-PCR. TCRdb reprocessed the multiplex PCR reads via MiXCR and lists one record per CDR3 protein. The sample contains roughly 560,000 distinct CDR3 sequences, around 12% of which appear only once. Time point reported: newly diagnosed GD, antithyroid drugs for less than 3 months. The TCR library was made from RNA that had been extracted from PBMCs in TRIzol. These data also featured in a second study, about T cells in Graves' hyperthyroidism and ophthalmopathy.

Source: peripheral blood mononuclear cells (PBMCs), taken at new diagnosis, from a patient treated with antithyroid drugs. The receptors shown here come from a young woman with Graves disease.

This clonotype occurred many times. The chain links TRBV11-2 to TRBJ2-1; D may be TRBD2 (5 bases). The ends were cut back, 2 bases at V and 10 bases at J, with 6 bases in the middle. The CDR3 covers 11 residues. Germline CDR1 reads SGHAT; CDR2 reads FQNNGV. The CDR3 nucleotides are TGTGCCAGCAGCTTAAGCGGCGAGCAGTTCTTC. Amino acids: CASSLSGEQFF.

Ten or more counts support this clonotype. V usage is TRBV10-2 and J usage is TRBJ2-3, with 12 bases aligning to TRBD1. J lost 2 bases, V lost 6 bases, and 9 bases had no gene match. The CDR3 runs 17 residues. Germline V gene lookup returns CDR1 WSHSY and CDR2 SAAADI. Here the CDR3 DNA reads TGCGCCAGCAGCCGGGACAGGGGGCTGTTTTCCACAGATACGCAGTATTTT. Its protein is CASSRDRGLFSTDTQYF.

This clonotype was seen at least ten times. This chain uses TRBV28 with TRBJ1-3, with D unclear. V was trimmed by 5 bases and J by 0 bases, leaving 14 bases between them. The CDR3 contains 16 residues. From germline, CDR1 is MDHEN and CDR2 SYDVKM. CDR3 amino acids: CASSPYLKLSGNTIYF. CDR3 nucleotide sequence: TGTGCCAGCAGTCCTTACCTGAAACTCTCTGGAAACACCATATATTTT.

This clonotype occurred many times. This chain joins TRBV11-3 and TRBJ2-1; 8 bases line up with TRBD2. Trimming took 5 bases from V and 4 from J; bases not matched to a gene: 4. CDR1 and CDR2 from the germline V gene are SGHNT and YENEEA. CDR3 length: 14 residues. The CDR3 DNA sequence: TGTGCCAGCAGCACGGGAGGGGGGTACAATGAGCAGTTCTTC. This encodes CASSTGGGYNEQFF.

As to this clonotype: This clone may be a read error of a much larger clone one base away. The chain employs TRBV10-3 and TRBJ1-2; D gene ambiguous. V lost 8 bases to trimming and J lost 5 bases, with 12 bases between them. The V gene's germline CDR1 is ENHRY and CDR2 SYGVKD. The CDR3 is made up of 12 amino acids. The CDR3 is CAIRVKTYGYTF. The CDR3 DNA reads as TGTGCCATCCGGGTGAAAACATATGGCTACACCTTC.

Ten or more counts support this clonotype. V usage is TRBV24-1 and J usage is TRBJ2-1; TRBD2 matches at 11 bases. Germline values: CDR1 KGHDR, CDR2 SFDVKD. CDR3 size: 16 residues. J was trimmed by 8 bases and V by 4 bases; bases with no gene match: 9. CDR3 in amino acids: CATSDTGTSGWHEQFF. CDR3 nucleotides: TGTGCCACCAGTGACACCGGGACTAGCGGATGGCATGAGCAGTTCTTC.

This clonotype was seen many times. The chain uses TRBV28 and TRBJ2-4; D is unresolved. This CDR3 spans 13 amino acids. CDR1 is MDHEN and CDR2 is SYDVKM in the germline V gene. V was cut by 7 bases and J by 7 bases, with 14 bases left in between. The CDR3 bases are TGTGCCAGCATGAAGGACCGGGTGAACATTCAGTACTTC. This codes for CASMKDRVNIQYF.

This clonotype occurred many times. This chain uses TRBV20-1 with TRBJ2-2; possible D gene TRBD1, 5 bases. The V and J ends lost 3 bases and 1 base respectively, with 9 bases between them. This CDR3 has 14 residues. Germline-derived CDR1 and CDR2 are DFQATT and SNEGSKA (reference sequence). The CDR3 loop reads CSARDIENTGELFF. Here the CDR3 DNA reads TGCAGTGCTAGGGACATCGAGAACACCGGGGAGCTGTTTTTT.

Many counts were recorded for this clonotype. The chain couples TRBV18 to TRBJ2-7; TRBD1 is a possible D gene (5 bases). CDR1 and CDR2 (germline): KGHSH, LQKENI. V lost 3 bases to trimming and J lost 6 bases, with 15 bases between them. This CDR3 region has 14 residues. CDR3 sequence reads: CASSPFAGLAEQYF. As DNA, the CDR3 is TGTGCCAGCTCACCCTTTGCAGGGTTAGCCGAGCAGTACTTC.

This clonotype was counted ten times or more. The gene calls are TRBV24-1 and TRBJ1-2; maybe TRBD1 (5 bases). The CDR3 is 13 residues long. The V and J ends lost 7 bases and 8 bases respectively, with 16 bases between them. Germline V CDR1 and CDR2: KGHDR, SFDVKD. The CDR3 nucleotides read TGTGCCACCAGCCCCAGGGCCAGCATGGGCTACACCTTC. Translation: CATSPRASMGYTF.

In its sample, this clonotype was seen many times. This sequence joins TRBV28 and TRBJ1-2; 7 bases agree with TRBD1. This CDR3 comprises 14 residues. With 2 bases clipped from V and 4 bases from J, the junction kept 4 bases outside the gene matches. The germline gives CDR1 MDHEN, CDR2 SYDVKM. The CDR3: CASSLLQGSYGYTF. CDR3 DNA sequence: TGTGCCAGCAGTTTACTACAGGGGAGCTATGGCTACACCTTC.

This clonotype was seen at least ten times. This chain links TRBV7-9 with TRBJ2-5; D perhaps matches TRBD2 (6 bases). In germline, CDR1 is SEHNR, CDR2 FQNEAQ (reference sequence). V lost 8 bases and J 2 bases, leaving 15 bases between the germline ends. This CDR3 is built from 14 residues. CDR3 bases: TGTGCCAGCGGTCCTTGGGCGGGACAAGAGACCCAGTACTTC. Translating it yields CASGPWAGQETQYF.

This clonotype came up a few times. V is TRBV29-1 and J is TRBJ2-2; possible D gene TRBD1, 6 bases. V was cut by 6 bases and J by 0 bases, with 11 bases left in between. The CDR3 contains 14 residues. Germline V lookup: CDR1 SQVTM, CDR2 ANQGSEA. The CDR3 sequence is CSVGTYANTGELFF. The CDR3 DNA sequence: TGCAGCGTGGGGACATACGCGAACACCGGGGAGCTGTTTTTT.

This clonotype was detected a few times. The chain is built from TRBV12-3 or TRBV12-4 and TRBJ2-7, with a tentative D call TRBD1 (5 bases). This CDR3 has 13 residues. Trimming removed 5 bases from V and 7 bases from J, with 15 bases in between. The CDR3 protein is CASSHTGPGEQYF. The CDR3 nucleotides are TGTGCCAGCAGTCACACAGGCCCCGGGGAGCAGTACTTC.

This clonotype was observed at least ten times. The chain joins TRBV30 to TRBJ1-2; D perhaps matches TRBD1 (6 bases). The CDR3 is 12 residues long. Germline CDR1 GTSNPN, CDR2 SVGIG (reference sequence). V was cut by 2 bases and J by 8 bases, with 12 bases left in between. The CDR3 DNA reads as TGTGCCTGGAGTACAGGGCTAAGGGGCTACACCTTC. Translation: CAWSTGLRGYTF.